This T cell receptor beta chain was captured by sequencing in a study of blood T cell repertoires in COVID-19. Across the study: Acute-phase and convalescent COVID-19 samples originated in the United States, Italy and Spain. Sources were T cells, B-cell-depleted T cells, or PBMCs; the material itself was cDNA or gDNA.

In the original analysis: Estimation of nucleated cell counts was performed using reference gene primer amplification. Clones were read by immunoSEQ multiplex PCR, and TCRdb kept only the in-frame ones, dropping some. V and J calls and clone size are given by that table; D and trimming were obtained from the DNA. The sample records about 83,000 clones, around 87% being singletons. Germline lookup yields CDR1 MGHRA and CDR2 YSYEKL. V dropped 3 bases and J dropped 7 bases, with 18 bases sitting between them. This CDR3 is built from 16 residues. The V and J genes are TRBV4-1 and TRBJ1-4; D unclear. The sequenced sample was peripheral blood. The TCR comes from an elderly man with active or convalescent COVID-19. This CDR3 reads CASSHSIRSPSEKLFF. The DNA for the CDR3 is TGCGCCAGCAGCCATTCAATTCGCTCCCCCAGTGAAAAACTGTTTTTT.